This T cell receptor beta chain came from a study of early T cells in non-severe SARS-CoV-2 infection. Study as a whole: Chains were not paired, and sequencing was done on bulk RNA from unsorted whole blood. Study-wide results and caveats: Sequences matched to VDJdb favored anti-spike CD8 responses, while private and CD4 specificities were missed.

V was pared by 3 bases and J by 7 bases, with 10 bases between. Germline lookup yields CDR1 SGHAT and CDR2 FQNNGV. The length of the CDR3 is 13 residues. Individual cDNA molecules received unique molecular identifiers during library preparation. Each CDR3 protein gets one entry after TCRdb re-called the 5' RACE reads with MiXCR. The table has 100,000 to 120,000 distinct CDR3 sequences, roughly 12% seen once. In its sample, this clonotype was seen a few times. What it binds is not known. The receptor was derived from an adult who was a healthcare worker with PCR-confirmed SARS-CoV-2 infection or an uninfected control (not recorded which). Sequenced here: whole blood, sampled at baseline. The J gene is TRBJ2-1, the V gene TRBV11-2; tentatively, D is TRBD1 or TRBD2 (6 bases each). CDR3 DNA: TGTGCCAGCAGCTTCGGGGGCCGGAATGAGCAGTTCTTC. This sequence encodes CASSFGGRNEQFF. The full variable domain, rest sourced from reference TRBV11-2 and TRBJ2-1, is EAGVAQSPRYKIIEKRQSVAFWCNPISGHATLYWYQQILGQGPKLLIQFQNNGVVDDSQLPKDRFSAERLKGVDSTLKIQPAKLEDSAVYLCASSFGGRNEQFFGPGTRLTVL.